The source of this TCR beta chain is a study of sequential checkpoint blockade in melanoma. The overall study: Patients were randomized 1:1 to nivolumab-then-ipilimumab or ipilimumab-then-nivolumab first-line. After both sequences, patients received maintenance nivolumab.

As for treatment: randomized to nivolumab then ipilimumab (arm A) or the reverse (arm B). Live CD3+CD8+ CD19− CD56− cells were sorted from PBMCs. Only in-frame clones appear in the TCRdb table, and some are missing; sequencing was by immunoSEQ multiplex PCR. The top ten clones hold about 9.4% of a sample with around 12,000 clones, more than 60% of them seen once. The length of the CDR3 is 12 residues. Trimming removed 3 bases at V and 5 bases at J, with 11 bases between. CDR1 SQVTM and CDR2 ANQGSEA come from the germline V gene. This sequence joins TRBV29-1 and TRBJ2-7; D is possibly TRBD2 (5 bases). The receptor comes from a human donor with melanoma. Sequencing used CD8+ T cells sorted from blood (inferred from file names), obtained from a patient given nivolumab and ipilimumab in sequence. The CDR3 protein is CSVEIEGNEQYF. CDR3 in DNA: TGCAGCGTTGAGATTGAGGGTAACGAGCAGTACTTC.